The clone carrying this T cell receptor (beta chain) was observed at least ten times. The target antigen is unknown. Germline V gene data show CDR1 as LGHNA and CDR2 as YSLEER. The CDR3 has 18 residues. V trimming: 1 base; J trimming: 3 bases; junction bases outside the gene matches: 10. This entry comes from a study of T-cell memory formation after mild COVID-19. Study information: TCR clusters mostly belonged to single donors. General study points: Among clones contracting day 15 to 85, CD4/CD8 was balanced, whereas later expanders leaned CD4+.

TCRdb fed the 5' RACE reads into MiXCR, producing one record per CDR3 protein. In the table there are some 450,000 distinct CDR3 sequences, 18% of which are singletons. The chain has TRBV4-3 and TRBJ2-2; 8 bases are a match to TRBD2. What was sequenced was PBMCs or a T cell subset sorted from them (not recorded which). The source of this sequence is a man younger than 35 who had mild COVID-19 (a few samples of this study predate the infection). Cell type and time point are not known. The CDR3 DNA reads TGCGCCAGCAGCCAAGGTCCAGCGGGGGAGGCGTACACCGGGGAGCTGTTTTTT. Translation gives CASSQGPAGEAYTGELFF.